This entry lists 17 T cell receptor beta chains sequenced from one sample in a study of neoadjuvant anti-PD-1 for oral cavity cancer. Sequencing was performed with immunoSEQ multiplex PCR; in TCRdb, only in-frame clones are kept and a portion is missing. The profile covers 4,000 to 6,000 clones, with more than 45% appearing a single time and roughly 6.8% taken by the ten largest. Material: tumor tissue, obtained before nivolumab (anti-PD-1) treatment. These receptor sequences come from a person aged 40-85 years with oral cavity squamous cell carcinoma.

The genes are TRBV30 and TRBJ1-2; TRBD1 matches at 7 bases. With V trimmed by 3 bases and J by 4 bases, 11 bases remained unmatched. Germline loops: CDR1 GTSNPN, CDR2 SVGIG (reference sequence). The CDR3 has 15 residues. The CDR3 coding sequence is TGTGCCTGGAGCGGGATCACAGGGGAAAGCTATGGCTACACCTTC. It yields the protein CAWSGITGESYGYTF.

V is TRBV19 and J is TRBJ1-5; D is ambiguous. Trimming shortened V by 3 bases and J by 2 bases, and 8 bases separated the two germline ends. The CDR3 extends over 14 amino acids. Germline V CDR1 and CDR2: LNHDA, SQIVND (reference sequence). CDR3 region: CASSMGSRNQPQHF. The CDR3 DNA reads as TGTGCCAGTAGTATGGGGTCTCGCAATCAGCCCCAGCATTTT. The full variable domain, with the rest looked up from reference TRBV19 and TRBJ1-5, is DGGITQSPKYLFRKEGQNVTLSCEQNLNHDAMYWYRQDPGQGLRLIYYSQIVNDFQKGDIAEGYSVSREKKESFPLTVTSAQKNPTAFYLCASSMGSRNQPQHFGDGTRLSIL.

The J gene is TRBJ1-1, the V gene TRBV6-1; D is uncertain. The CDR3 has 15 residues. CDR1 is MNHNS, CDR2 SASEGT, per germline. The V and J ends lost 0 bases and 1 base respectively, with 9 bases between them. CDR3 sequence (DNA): TGTGCCAGCAGTGAAGCCTGGAAGGGGAACACTGAAGCTTTCTTT. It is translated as CASSEAWKGNTEAFF.

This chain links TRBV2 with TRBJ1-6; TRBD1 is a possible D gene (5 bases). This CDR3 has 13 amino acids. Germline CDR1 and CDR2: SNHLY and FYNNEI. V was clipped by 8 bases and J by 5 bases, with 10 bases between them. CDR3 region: CASGADHNSPLHF. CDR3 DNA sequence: TGTGCCAGCGGGGCGGATCATAATTCACCCCTCCACTTT. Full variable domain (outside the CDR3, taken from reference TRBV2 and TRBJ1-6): EPEVTQTPSHQVTQMGQEVILRCVPISNHLYFYWYRQILGQKVEFLVSFYNNEISEKSEIFDDQFSVERPDGSNFTLKIRSTKLEDSAMYFCASGADHNSPLHFGNGTRLTVT.

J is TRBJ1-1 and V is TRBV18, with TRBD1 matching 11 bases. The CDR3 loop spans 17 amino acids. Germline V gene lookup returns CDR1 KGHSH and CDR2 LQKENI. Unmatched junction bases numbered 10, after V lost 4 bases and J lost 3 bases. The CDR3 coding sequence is TGTGCCAGCTCACTATCTCTTGGACAGGGGGCGGACACTGAAGCTTTCTTT. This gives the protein CASSLSLGQGADTEAFF. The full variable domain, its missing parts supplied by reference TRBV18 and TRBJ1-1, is NAGVMQNPRHLVRRRGQEARLRCSPMKGHSHVYWYRQLPEEGLKFMVYLQKENIIDESGMPKERFSAEFPKEGPSILRIQQVVRGDSAAYFCASSLSLGQGADTEAFFGQGTRLTVV.

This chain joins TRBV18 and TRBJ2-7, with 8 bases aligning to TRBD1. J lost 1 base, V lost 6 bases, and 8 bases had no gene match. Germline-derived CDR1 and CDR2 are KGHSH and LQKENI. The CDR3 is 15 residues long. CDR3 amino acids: CASSPGGTGSYEQYF. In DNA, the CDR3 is TGTGCCAGCTCCCCGGGTGGGACAGGATCCTACGAGCAGTACTTC.

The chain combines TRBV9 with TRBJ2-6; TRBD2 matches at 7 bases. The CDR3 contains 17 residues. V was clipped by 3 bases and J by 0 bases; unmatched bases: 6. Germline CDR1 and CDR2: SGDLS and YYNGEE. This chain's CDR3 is CASSAGGRGSGANVLTF. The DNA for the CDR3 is TGTGCCAGCAGCGCGGGGGGACGGGGCTCTGGGGCCAACGTCCTGACTTTC. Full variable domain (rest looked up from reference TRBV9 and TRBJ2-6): DSGVTQTPKHLITATGQRVTLRCSPRSGDLSVYWYQQSLDQGLQFLIQYYNGEERAKGNILERFSAQQFPDLHSELNLSSLELGDSALYFCASSAGGRGSGANVLTFGAGSRLTVL.

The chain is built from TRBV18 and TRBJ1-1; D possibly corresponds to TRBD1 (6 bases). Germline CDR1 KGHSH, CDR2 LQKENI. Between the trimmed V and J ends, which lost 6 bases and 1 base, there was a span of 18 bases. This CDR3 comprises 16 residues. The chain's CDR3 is CASSIETGTPNTEAFF. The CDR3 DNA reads TGTGCCAGCTCGATTGAAACGGGGACACCGAACACTGAAGCTTTCTTT.

DNA for the CDR3: TGTGCCAGCAGTTTATGGGCGAGTGTAGGCGGGAGCGCGACAGATACGCAGTATTTT. It yields the protein CASSLWASVGGSATDTQYF. V usage is TRBV27 and J usage is TRBJ2-3; 7 bases align to TRBD2. This CDR3 is built from 19 residues. Per the germline V gene, CDR1 is MNHEY and CDR2 is SMNVEV (reference sequence). Trimming took 1 base from V and 3 from J; bases not matched to a gene: 16.

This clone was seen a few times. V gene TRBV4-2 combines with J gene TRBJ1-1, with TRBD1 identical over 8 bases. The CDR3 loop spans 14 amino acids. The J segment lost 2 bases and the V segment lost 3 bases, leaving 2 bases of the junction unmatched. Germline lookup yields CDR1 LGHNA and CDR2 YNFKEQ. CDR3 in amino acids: CASSQGQVNTEAFF. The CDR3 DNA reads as TGTGCCAGCAGCCAGGGACAGGTTAACACTGAAGCTTTCTTT.

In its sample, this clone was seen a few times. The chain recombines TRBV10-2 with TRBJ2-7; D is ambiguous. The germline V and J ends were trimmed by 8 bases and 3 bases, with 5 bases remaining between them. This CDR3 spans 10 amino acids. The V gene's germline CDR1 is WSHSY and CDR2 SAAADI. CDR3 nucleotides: TGCGCCAGCGGGCTCTACGAGCAGTACTTC. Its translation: CASGLYEQYF.

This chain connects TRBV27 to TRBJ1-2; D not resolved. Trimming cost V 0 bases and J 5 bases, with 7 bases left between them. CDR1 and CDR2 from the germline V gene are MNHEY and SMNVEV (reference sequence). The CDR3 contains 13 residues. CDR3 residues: CASSLSPGYGYTF. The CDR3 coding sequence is TGTGCCAGCAGTTTATCGCCCGGATATGGCTACACCTTC.

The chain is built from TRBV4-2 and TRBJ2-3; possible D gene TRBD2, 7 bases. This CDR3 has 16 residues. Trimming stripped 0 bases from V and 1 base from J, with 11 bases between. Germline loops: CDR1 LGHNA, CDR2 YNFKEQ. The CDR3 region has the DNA TGTGCCAGCAGCCAAGAGGGGGGGCGAGGCACAGATACGCAGTATTTT. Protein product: CASSQEGGRGTDTQYF.

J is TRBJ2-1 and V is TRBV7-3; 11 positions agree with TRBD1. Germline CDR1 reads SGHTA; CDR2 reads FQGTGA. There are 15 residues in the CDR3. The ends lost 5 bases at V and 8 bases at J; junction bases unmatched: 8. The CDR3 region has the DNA TGTGCCAGCAGCACTACGGGACAGGGGGGCGATGAGCAGTTCTTC. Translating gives CASSTTGQGGDEQFF. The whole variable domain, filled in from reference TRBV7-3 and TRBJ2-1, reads GAGVSQTPSNKVTEKGKYVELRCDPISGHTALYWYRQSLGQGPEFLIYFQGTGAADDSGLPNDRFFAVRPEGSVSTLKIQRTERGDSAVYLCASSTTGQGGDEQFFGPGTRLTVL.

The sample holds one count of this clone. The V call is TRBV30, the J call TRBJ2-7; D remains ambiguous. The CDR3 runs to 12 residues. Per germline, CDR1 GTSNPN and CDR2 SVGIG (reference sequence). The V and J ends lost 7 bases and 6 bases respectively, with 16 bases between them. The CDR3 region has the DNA TGTGCCTCAAAAAGAGCCGTTGGCGAGCAGTACTTC. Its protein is CASKRAVGEQYF. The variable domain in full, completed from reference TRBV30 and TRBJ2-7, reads SQTIHQWPATLVQPVGSPLSLECTVEGTSNPNLYWYRQAAGRGLQLLFYSVGIGQISSEVPQNLSASRPQDRQFILSSKKLLLSDSGFYLCASKRAVGEQYFGPGTRLTVT.

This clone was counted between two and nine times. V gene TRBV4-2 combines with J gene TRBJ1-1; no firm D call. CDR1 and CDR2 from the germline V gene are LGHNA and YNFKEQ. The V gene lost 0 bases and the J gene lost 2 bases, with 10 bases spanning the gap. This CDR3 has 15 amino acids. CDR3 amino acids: CASSQDGNSNTEAFF. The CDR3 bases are TGTGCCAGCAGCCAAGATGGTAACAGCAACACTGAAGCTTTCTTT.

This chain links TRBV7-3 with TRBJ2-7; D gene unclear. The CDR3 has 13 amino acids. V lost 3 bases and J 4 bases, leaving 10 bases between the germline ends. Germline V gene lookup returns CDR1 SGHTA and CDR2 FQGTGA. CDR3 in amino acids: CASSFNPGYEQYF. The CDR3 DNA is TGTGCCAGCAGCTTCAATCCTGGTTACGAGCAGTACTTC.